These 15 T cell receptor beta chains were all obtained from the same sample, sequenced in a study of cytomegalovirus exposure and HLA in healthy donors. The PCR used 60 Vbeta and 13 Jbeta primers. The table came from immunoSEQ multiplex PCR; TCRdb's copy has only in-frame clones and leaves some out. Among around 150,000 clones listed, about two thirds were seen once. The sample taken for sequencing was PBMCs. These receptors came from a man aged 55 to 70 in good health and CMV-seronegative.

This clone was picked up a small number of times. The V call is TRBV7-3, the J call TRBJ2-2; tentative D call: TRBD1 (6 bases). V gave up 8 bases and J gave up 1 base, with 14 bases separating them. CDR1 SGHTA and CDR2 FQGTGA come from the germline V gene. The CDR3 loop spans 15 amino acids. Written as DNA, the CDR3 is TGTGCCAGCCGAACAGGGACCGAGAACACCGGGGAGCTGTTTTTT. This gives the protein CASRTGTENTGELFF.

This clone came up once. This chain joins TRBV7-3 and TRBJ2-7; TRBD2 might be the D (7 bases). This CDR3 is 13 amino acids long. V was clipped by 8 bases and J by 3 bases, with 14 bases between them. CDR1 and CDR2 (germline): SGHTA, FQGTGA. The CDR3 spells CASSRGRGYEQYF. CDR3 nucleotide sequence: TGTGCCAGCTCAAGGGGGAGGGGCTACGAGCAGTACTTC.

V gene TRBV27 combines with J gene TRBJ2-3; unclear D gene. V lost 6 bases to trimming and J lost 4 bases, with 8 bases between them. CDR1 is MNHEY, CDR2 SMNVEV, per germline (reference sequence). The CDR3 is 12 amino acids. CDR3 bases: TGTGCCAGCAGGAGAGGTGCAGATACGCAGTATTTT. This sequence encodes CASRRGADTQYF.

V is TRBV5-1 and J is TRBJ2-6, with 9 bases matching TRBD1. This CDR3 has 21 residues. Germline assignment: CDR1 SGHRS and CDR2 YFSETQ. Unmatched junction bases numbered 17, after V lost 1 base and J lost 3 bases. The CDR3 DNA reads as TGCGCCAGCAGCTTGATGGGAGTTTCGGGACAGGGCTCCGTTGGGGCCAACGTCCTGACTTTC. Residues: CASSLMGVSGQGSVGANVLTF.

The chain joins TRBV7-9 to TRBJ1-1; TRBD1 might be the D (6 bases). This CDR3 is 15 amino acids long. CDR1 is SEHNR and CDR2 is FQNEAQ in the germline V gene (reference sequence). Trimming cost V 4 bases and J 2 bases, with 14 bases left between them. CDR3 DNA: TGTGCCAGCAGCTCACAGGGTCTTAGCAACACTGAAGCTTTCTTT. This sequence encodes CASSSQGLSNTEAFF.

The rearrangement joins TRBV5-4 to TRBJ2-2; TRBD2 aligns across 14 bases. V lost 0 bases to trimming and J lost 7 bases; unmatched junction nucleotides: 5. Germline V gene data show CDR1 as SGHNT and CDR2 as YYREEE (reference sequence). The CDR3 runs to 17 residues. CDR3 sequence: CASSLETSGRADGELFF. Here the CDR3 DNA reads TGTGCCAGCAGCTTGGAGACTAGCGGGAGGGCCGACGGGGAGCTGTTTTTT.

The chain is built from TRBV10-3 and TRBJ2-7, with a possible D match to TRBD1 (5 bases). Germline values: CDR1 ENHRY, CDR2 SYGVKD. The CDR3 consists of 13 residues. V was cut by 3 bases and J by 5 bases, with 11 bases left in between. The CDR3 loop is CAISETRADEQYF. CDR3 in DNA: TGTGCCATCAGTGAAACCAGGGCGGACGAGCAGTACTTC.

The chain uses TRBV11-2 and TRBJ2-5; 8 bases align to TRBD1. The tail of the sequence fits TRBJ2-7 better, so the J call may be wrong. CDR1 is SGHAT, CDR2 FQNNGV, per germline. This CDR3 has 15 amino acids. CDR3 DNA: TGTGCCAGCAGCGCGGAGCAACAGGGGGTTTACGAGCAGTACTTC. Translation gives CASSAEQQGVYEQYF.

The CDR3, as DNA: TGTGCCAGCAGCCCCCGACTAGCGGGTGCTGGGGCCTACGAGCAGTACTTC. Translation: CASSPRLAGAGAYEQYF. The chain uses TRBV7-2 and TRBJ2-7; 10 bases are a match to TRBD2. The length of the CDR3 is 17 residues. From germline, CDR1 is SGHTA and CDR2 FQGNSA. V lost 5 bases to trimming and J lost 2 bases; unmatched junction nucleotides: 12.

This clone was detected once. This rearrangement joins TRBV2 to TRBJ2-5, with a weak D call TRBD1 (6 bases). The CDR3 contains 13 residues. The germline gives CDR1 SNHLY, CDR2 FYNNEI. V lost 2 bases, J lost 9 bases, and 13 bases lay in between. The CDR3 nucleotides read TGTGCCAGCAGTGAATGGTCTGGGACACCCCAGTACTTC. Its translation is CASSEWSGTPQYF. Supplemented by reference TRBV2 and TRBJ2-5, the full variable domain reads EPEVTQTPSHQVTQMGQEVILRCVPISNHLYFYWYRQILGQKVEFLVSFYNNEISEKSEIFDDQFSVERPDGSNFTLKIRSTKLEDSAMYFCASSEWSGTPQYFGPGTRLLVL.

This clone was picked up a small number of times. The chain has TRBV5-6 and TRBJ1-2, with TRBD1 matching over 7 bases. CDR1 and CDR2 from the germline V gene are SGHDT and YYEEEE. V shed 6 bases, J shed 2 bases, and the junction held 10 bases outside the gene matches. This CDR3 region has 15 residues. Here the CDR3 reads CASTTGTALNYGYTF. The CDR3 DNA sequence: TGTGCCAGCACAACCGGGACAGCCTTAAACTATGGCTACACCTTC. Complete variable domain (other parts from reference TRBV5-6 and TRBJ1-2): DAGVTQSPTHLIKTRGQQVTLRCSPKSGHDTVSWYQQALGQGPQFIFQYYEEEERQRGNFPDRFSGHQFPNYSSELNVNALLLGDSALYLCASTTGTALNYGYTFGSGTRLTVV.

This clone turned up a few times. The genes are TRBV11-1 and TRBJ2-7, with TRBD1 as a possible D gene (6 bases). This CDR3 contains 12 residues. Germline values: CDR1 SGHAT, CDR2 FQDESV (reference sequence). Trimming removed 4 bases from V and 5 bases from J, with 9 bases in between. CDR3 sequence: CASSYNRDEQYF. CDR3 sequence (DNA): TGTGCCAGCAGCTATAACAGGGACGAGCAGTACTTC. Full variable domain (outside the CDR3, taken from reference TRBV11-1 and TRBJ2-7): EAEVAQSPRYKITEKSQAVAFWCDPISGHATLYWYRQILGQGPELLVQFQDESVVDDSQLPKDRFSAERLKGVDSTLKIQPAELGDSAMYLCASSYNRDEQYFGPGTRLTVT.

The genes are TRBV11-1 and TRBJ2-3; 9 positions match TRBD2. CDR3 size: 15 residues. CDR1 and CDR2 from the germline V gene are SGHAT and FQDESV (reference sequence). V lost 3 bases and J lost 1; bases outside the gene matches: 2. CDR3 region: CASSLGGRGTDTQYF. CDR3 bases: TGTGCCAGCAGCTTGGGCGGGAGGGGCACAGATACGCAGTATTTT. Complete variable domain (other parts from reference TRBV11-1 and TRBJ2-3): EAEVAQSPRYKITEKSQAVAFWCDPISGHATLYWYRQILGQGPELLVQFQDESVVDDSQLPKDRFSAERLKGVDSTLKIQPAELGDSAMYLCASSLGGRGTDTQYFGPGTRLTVL.

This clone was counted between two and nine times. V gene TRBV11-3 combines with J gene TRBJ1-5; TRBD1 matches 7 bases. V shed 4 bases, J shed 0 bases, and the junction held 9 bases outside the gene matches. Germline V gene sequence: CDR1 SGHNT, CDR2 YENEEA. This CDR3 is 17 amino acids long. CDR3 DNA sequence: TGTGCCAGCAGCTCTACCCCCAGGGGGGCTAGCAATCAGCCCCAGCATTTT. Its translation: CASSSTPRGASNQPQHF.

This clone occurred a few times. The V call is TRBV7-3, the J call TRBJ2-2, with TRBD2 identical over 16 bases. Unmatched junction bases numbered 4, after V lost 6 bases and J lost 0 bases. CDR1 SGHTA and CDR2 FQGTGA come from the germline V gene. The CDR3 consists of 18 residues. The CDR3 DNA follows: TGTGCCAGCAGGCCGGGACTAGCGGGAGGGCCGAACACCGGGGAGCTGTTTTTT. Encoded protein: CASRPGLAGGPNTGELFF.